This passage covers 25 T cell receptor beta chains from one sample sequenced in a study of CD8+CD57+ T cells in acquired aplastic anemia. Investigators profiled TCR beta VDJ and CDR3 from genomic DNA template. In TCRdb, the reads were re-called with MiXCR into one record per CDR3 protein. The data show roughly 300,000 distinct CDR3 sequences, with roughly half seen just once and around 7.6% held by the top ten. Sequencing was done on a sample of sorted CD4+, CD8+, or CD8+CD57+ T cells (not recorded which) from PBMCs. These receptors were taken from a human donor with severe aplastic anemia or a healthy control (not recorded which).

The chain recombines TRBV14 with TRBJ2-2; D gene uncertain. Germline V lookup: CDR1 SGHDN, CDR2 FVKESK. The CDR3 has 14 amino acids. V was clipped by 3 bases and J by 1 base, with 6 bases between them. The CDR3 sequence: CASSHWRNTGELFF. The CDR3 nucleotides are TGTGCCAGCAGCCATTGGCGGAACACCGGGGAGCTGTTTTTT.

This sequence joins TRBV7-9 and TRBJ2-2, with D uncertain. Germline values: CDR1 SEHNR, CDR2 FQNEAQ (reference sequence). V was shortened by 6 bases and J by 1 base, with 12 bases between the two germline ends. This CDR3 has 15 amino acids. CDR3 in DNA: TGTGCCAGCAGGTCCCCCGGCGGGAACACCGGGGAGCTGTTTTTT. As protein: CASRSPGGNTGELFF.

This sequence joins TRBV6-5 and TRBJ2-3; no clear D. The CDR3 is made up of 12 amino acids. Trimming removed 6 bases from V and 2 bases from J, with 6 bases in between. Germline-derived CDR1 and CDR2 are MNHEY and SVGAGI. DNA for the CDR3: TGTGCCAGCAGGCGTACCACAGATACGCAGTATTTT. Amino acid sequence: CASRRTTDTQYF.

This rearrangement joins TRBV6-5 to TRBJ1-3; no clear D. V was clipped by 6 bases and J by 2 bases, with 17 bases between them. The length of the CDR3 is 16 residues. CDR1 and CDR2 from the germline V gene are MNHEY and SVGAGI. CDR3 sequence (DNA): TGTGCCAGCAGCAGTCCCCTCGGCAGGACTGGAAACACCATATATTTT. Protein sequence: CASSSPLGRTGNTIYF.

CDR3 nucleotides: TGTGCCAGCAGCAGGAGACAGGGGGTTTACGAGCAGTACTTC. Protein sequence: CASSRRQGVYEQYF. The chain recombines TRBV9 with TRBJ2-7, with 9 bases that match TRBD1. V shed 4 bases, J shed 4 bases, and the junction held 6 bases outside the gene matches. This CDR3 is 14 amino acids long. The germline V gene encodes CDR1 SGDLS and CDR2 YYNGEE.

The rearrangement uses TRBV24-1 and TRBJ2-1, with D possibly called TRBD1 or TRBD2 (5 bases each). Trimming shortened V by 4 bases and J by 0 bases, and 12 bases separated the two germline ends. The CDR3 runs to 16 residues. The germline gives CDR1 KGHDR, CDR2 SFDVKD. CDR3 bases: TGTGCCACCAGTGACAGGGACGCCGGCTCCTACAATGAGCAGTTCTTC. Protein: CATSDRDAGSYNEQFF.

This sequence joins TRBV24-1 and TRBJ2-1; 14 bases align to TRBD2. Trimming removed 6 bases from V and 5 bases from J; junction bases left unmatched: 2. CDR1 and CDR2 from the germline V gene are KGHDR and SFDVKD. The CDR3 is 15 residues long. In nucleotides, the CDR3 is TGTGCCACCAGTAAGGGACTAGCGGGAGACAATGAGCAGTTCTTC. Encoded protein: CATSKGLAGDNEQFF.

This clonotype was picked up many times. The rearrangement uses TRBV2 and TRBJ2-2; 12 nucleotides line up with TRBD2. The CDR3 runs to 17 residues. Germline CDR1 reads SNHLY; CDR2 reads FYNNEI. Germline trimming cut 8 bases from V and 7 bases from J; bases unmatched to any gene: 14. The CDR3 region has the DNA TGTGCCAGCTCCAGTGAGTCTAGCGGGGGGGCCGGCGGGGAGCTGTTTTTT. It encodes CASSSESSGGAGGELFF. The entire variable domain, with the rest obtained from reference TRBV2 and TRBJ2-2, is as follows: EPEVTQTPSHQVTQMGQEVILRCVPISNHLYFYWYRQILGQKVEFLVSFYNNEISEKSEIFDDQFSVERPDGSNFTLKIRSTKLEDSAMYFCASSSESSGGAGGELFFGEGSRLTVL.

The genes are TRBV24-1 and TRBJ1-5; D uncertain. Near its end, the DNA agrees better with TRBJ2-3, so the J call may be wrong. This CDR3 has 17 amino acids. The germline CDR1 and CDR2 sequences are KGHDR and SFDVKD. The DNA of the CDR3 is TGTGCTAGAAGGGCCCAGGAGCTACTCCATAGCAATCAGCCCCAGTATTTT. Translating it yields CARRAQELLHSNQPQYF.

The V and J genes are TRBV7-2 and TRBJ1-2; no reliable D call. The CDR3 covers 11 residues. The V end was cut by 5 bases, the J end by 6 bases, with 7 bases between. Germline V CDR1 and CDR2: SGHTA, FQGNSA. The chain's CDR3 is CASSPLNGYTF. The CDR3 DNA sequence: TGTGCCAGCAGCCCTCTAAATGGCTACACCTTC.

The chain carries TRBV20-1 and TRBJ1-1; 7 bases are a match to TRBD1. Germline lookup yields CDR1 DFQATT and CDR2 SNEGSKA (reference sequence). The CDR3 has 13 amino acids. The V gene end was trimmed by 4 bases and the J gene end by 11 bases; junction bases not matched to a gene: 13. The DNA of the CDR3 is TGCAGTGCTAAACCTACAGGGGAGGGGAGGGCTTTCTTT. Protein sequence: CSAKPTGEGRAFF.

At least ten counts were recorded for this clonotype. The V gene is TRBV19, the J gene TRBJ1-1, with D perhaps TRBD1 (5 bases). Between the trimmed V and J ends, which lost 2 bases and 2 bases, there was a span of 9 bases. This CDR3 region has 14 residues. Germline V lookup: CDR1 LNHDA, CDR2 SQIVND (reference sequence). CDR3 DNA: TGTGCCAGTAGTATATTGGGACGAAACACTGAAGCTTTCTTT. As protein: CASSILGRNTEAFF.

This clonotype was recorded a few times. The CDR3 nucleotides read TGTGCCAGCAGCTTAGTTACGATGAACACTGAAGCTTTCTTT. Translation: CASSLVTMNTEAFF. The chain uses TRBV7-8 and TRBJ1-1; unclear D gene. The CDR3 has 14 amino acids. V gave up 1 base and J gave up 0 bases, with 6 bases separating them. CDR1 and CDR2 from the germline V gene are SGHVS and FQNEAQ.

This clonotype was recorded at least ten times. CDR3: CATSRERGGLAKNIQYF. The CDR3 DNA reads as TGTGCCACCAGCAGAGAAAGGGGCGGGCTAGCCAAAAACATTCAGTACTTC. V and J are TRBV15 and TRBJ2-4; D might be TRBD1 or TRBD2, each matching 5 bases. V lost 0 bases, J lost 0 bases, and 12 bases lay in between. The CDR3 consists of 17 residues. From germline, CDR1 is LNHNV and CDR2 YYDKDF (reference sequence). Looking up the rest from reference TRBV15 and TRBJ2-4 gives the full variable domain: DAMVIQNPRYQVTQFGKPVTLSCSQTLNHNVMYWYQQKSSQAPKLLFHYYDKDFNNEADTPDNFQSRRPNTSFCFLDIRSPGLGDTAMYLCATSRERGGLAKNIQYFGAGTRLSVL.

This clonotype was counted between two and nine times. This rearrangement joins TRBV2 to TRBJ2-1; 13 bases map to TRBD2. Germline V gene lookup returns CDR1 SNHLY and CDR2 FYNNEI. Trimming took 7 bases from V and 7 from J; bases not matched to a gene: 7. The CDR3 runs 15 residues. The CDR3 spells CASTRLAGGQNEQFF. CDR3 nucleotides: TGTGCCAGCACGAGACTAGCGGGGGGCCAAAATGAGCAGTTCTTC.

Concerning this clonotype itself: This clone may be a read error of a much larger clone one base away. This CDR3 is CASSLRGAYGQYF. In DNA form, the CDR3 reads TGTGCCAGCAGCTTACGGGGGGCCTACGGGCAGTACTTC. The chain is built from TRBV7-9 and TRBJ2-7, with TRBD2 as a possible D gene (7 bases). Germline V gene data show CDR1 as SEHNR and CDR2 as FQNEAQ (reference sequence). The CDR3 runs 13 residues.

The rearrangement links TRBV15 to TRBJ1-3, with D possibly matching TRBD1 (6 bases). CDR1 and CDR2 from the germline V gene are LNHNV and YYDKDF (reference sequence). Trimming left V 3 bases short and J 8 bases short, with 17 bases between. CDR3 size: 15 residues. The CDR3 sequence is CATSSRQVYGYTIYF. CDR3 DNA: TGTGCCACCAGCAGCCGACAGGTCTATGGCTACACCATATATTTT.

This clonotype was counted between two and nine times. This rearrangement joins TRBV24-1 to TRBJ1-5, with D possibly being TRBD1 (5 bases). CDR1 is KGHDR and CDR2 is SFDVKD in the germline V gene. Trimming removed 7 bases from V and 7 bases from J, with 13 bases in between. The CDR3 length is 13 residues. The CDR3 DNA is TGTGCCACCAGGCAGGGCGAGAAACAGCCCCAGCATTTT. Its protein is CATRQGEKQPQHF.

The chain combines TRBV20-1 with TRBJ1-5; D is ambiguous. Germline CDR1 DFQATT, CDR2 SNEGSKA (reference sequence). The CDR3 extends over 12 amino acids. V was pared by 4 bases and J by 2 bases, with 6 bases between. The CDR3 region has the DNA TGCAGTGCTACGCCAGGCAATCAGCCCCAGCATTTT. It encodes CSATPGNQPQHF.

This clonotype came up many times. The genes are TRBV12-3 or TRBV12-4 and TRBJ2-5; 9 nucleotides align to TRBD2. Trimming at V came to 4 bases and at J to 9 bases, leaving 12 bases not matched to a gene. The CDR3 contains 15 residues. CDR3: CASSYSGGAMGAQYF. DNA of the CDR3: TGTGCCAGCAGTTATAGCGGGGGAGCCATGGGGGCCCAGTACTTC.

This clonotype has at least ten counts. J is TRBJ1-5 and V is TRBV5-5; unclear D gene. Germline V CDR1 and CDR2: SGHKS, YYEKEE (reference sequence). This CDR3 comprises 13 residues. V was trimmed by 0 bases and J by 4 bases, leaving 5 bases between them. The CDR3 loop reads CASSLESNQPQHF. CDR3 DNA: TGTGCCAGCAGCTTGGAATCAAATCAGCCCCAGCATTTT.

The chain has TRBV7-3 and TRBJ2-1; the D gene is possibly TRBD2 (5 bases). Per germline, CDR1 SGHTA and CDR2 FQGTGA. The CDR3 is 12 residues long. Trimming stripped 2 bases from V and 9 bases from J, with 8 bases between. CDR3 bases: TGTGCCAGCAGCTTAGGTCGGGGTGAGCAGTTCTTC. It codes for CASSLGRGEQFF. The full variable domain, completed using reference TRBV7-3 and TRBJ2-1, is GAGVSQTPSNKVTEKGKYVELRCDPISGHTALYWYRQSLGQGPEFLIYFQGTGAADDSGLPNDRFFAVRPEGSVSTLKIQRTERGDSAVYLCASSLGRGEQFFGPGTRLTVL.

V and J are TRBV10-2 and TRBJ2-7; 10 bases agree with TRBD1. The germline gives CDR1 WSHSY, CDR2 SAAADI. After removal of 8 bases from V and 2 bases from J, the junction contained 6 bases not matched to a gene. This CDR3 contains 14 residues. CDR3 in DNA: TGCGCCAGCCCGTGGGACAGGGGAACCTACGAGCAGTACTTC. It translates to CASPWDRGTYEQYF.

The table lists this clonotype with many counts. The chain couples TRBV7-9 to TRBJ1-3, with 8 nucleotides matching TRBD1. The CDR3 is 12 amino acids. The junction had 4 bases not matched to a gene; V was cut back by 5 bases and J by 10 bases. Germline lookup yields CDR1 SEHNR and CDR2 FQNEAQ (reference sequence). CDR3 coding DNA: TGTGCCAGCAGCGACAGGGGAACTACCATATATTTT. Translation: CASSDRGTTIYF.

With regard to this clonotype: At one boundary the junction diverges from the germline segment, which might be a read error. J is TRBJ2-6 and V is TRBV7-3, with D possibly matching TRBD1 (5 bases). Germline V gene sequence: CDR1 SGHTA, CDR2 FQGTGA. The CDR3 is 14 amino acids. The CDR3 nucleotides read TGTGCCAGCAGCCCATGGGGTGGGGCCAACGTCCTGACCTTC. Protein: CASSPWGGANVLTF. Together with reference TRBV7-3 and TRBJ2-6, the CDR3 gives the full variable domain: GAGVSQTPSNKVTEKGKYVELRCDPISGHTALYWYRQSLGQGPEFLIYFQGTGAADDSGLPNDRFFAVRPEGSVSTLKIQRTERGDSAVYLCASSPWGGANVLTFGAGSRLTVL.